This T cell receptor beta chain was captured by sequencing in a study of blood T cell repertoires in COVID-19. The repertoire was sequenced with immunoSEQ multiplex PCR; TCRdb's copy has only in-frame clones and lacks some. In the table there are about 260,000 clones, approximately 87% of which are singletons. The CDR3 length is 13 residues. With V trimmed by 4 bases and J by 4 bases, 3 bases remained unmatched. The V gene's germline CDR1 is WSHSY and CDR2 SAAADI. This TCR came from a woman between 45 and 65 years old with acute or convalescent COVID-19. The material sequenced was peripheral blood. This chain uses TRBV10-2 with TRBJ1-1; 7 nucleotides line up with TRBD1. DNA of the CDR3: TGCGCCAGCAGTGTACAGGGGTTCACTGAAGCTTTCTTT. Protein sequence: CASSVQGFTEAFF.